This TCR beta chain comes out of a study of human T cells and chemical hapten exposure. In the study overall: Patch tests put 0.01% DPC on the upper back, and the results were checked at 6 days.

This clonotype was detected many times. This sample's time point: patch test 2, 6 weeks after DPC sensitization. Treatment here: therapeutic diphenylcyclopropenone sensitization with weekly scalp DPC. From germline, CDR1 is SGDLS and CDR2 YYNGEE. V shed 0 bases and J shed 7 bases, with 11 bases lying between them. The CDR3 loop spans 14 amino acids. Via MiXCR, TCRdb re-called the RACE reads, giving one row per CDR3 protein. The table includes about 350,000 distinct CDR3 sequences, about 6% detected once. Sequenced material: whole blood, taken in connection with sensitization to the hapten diphenylcyclopropenone (DPC). The sequence was obtained from a woman between 18 and 29 years old with alopecia areata. Some clones in this sample may be carry-over from other donors' samples. The chain is built from TRBV9 and TRBJ2-4; no clear D. This CDR3 is CASSVAPVTNIQYF. DNA of the CDR3: TGTGCCAGCAGCGTAGCCCCGGTTACTAACATTCAGTACTTC.